Shown below are 27 T cell receptor beta chains from a single sample sequenced in a study of T cell repertoires in cytomegalovirus infection. What these receptors recognize is not known. TCRdb redid the calling of the reads with MiXCR, one entry per CDR3 protein. This table has approximately 1,000,000 distinct CDR3 sequences, about 33% appearing once. The sample was cultured CD8+ T cells from PBMCs, taken from culture after CMV antigen stimulation. The receptors here all came from a human donor in good health (CMV status not recorded). Some clones in this sample may be carry-over from other donors' samples.

This clonotype occurred many times. The chain carries TRBV10-3 and TRBJ2-1; no clear D. CDR1 is ENHRY and CDR2 is SYGVKD in the germline V gene. The ends were cut back, 1 base at V and 1 base at J, with 8 bases in the middle. The CDR3 contains 15 residues. The CDR3 loop is CAISEYRQSYNEQFF. The CDR3, as DNA: TGTGCCATCAGTGAGTATAGGCAGTCCTACAATGAGCAGTTCTTC.

About this clonotype: At one boundary the junction diverges from the germline segment, which might be a read error. In DNA form, the CDR3 reads TGTGCCAACAGTTCCCAGGAGGAGGCCCAAGAGACCCAGTACTTC. Translated: CANSSQEEAQETQYF. This rearrangement joins TRBV27 to TRBJ2-5, with a possible D match to TRBD2 (5 bases). Germline-derived CDR1 and CDR2 are MNHEY and SMNVEV (reference sequence). The CDR3 runs to 15 residues.

This clonotype was seen a single time. V gene TRBV12-3 or TRBV12-4 combines with J gene TRBJ1-5; a possible D gene is TRBD1 (5 bases). V was shortened by 5 bases and J by 0 bases, with 14 bases between the two germline ends. This CDR3 contains 16 residues. CDR3 bases: TGTGCCAGCAGTCTTGGGGGACTCCATAGCAATCAGCCCCAGCATTTT. Translated, it gives CASSLGGLHSNQPQHF.

The V and J genes are TRBV6-5 and TRBJ1-5; no reliable D call. Looked up from germline, CDR1 is MNHEY and CDR2 is SVGAGI. V was shortened by 0 bases and J by 1 base, with 16 bases between the two germline ends. CDR3 size: 18 residues. CDR3 sequence reads: CASSYSAPHMRSNQPQHF. CDR3 nucleotide sequence: TGTGCCAGCAGTTACTCCGCCCCCCATATGAGGAGCAATCAGCCCCAGCATTTT.

Ten or more counts support this clonotype. The CDR3 protein is CASSLSDRGPITEAFF. In DNA, the CDR3 is TGTGCCAGCAGCTTAAGTGACAGGGGGCCAATAACTGAAGCTTTCTTT. This chain joins TRBV7-9 and TRBJ1-1; TRBD1 matches at 10 bases. V lost 2 bases to trimming and J lost 5 bases; unmatched junction nucleotides: 8. The CDR3 sequence is 16 residues long. Per the germline V gene, CDR1 is SEHNR and CDR2 is FQNEAQ (reference sequence).

This clonotype was counted a few times. The rearrangement uses TRBV4-3 and TRBJ2-3; TRBD2 matches 7 bases. The CDR3 has 17 amino acids. The trim removed 0 bases at V and 5 bases at J, leaving 11 bases unmatched. Germline V gene data show CDR1 as LGHNA and CDR2 as YSLEER. The CDR3 nucleotides are TGCGCCAGCAGCCAAGATTGGACTAGGTCGCTACAAGATACGCAGTATTTT. It codes for CASSQDWTRSLQDTQYF.

This clonotype was seen a few times. This chain joins TRBV7-6 and TRBJ2-2; 7 bases are a match to TRBD2. Germline V CDR1 and CDR2: SGHVS, FNYEAQ. The CDR3 covers 14 residues. V lost 5 bases, J lost 5 bases, and 5 bases stayed unmatched. CDR3 sequence (DNA): TGTGCCAGCAGCCGACTAGCCCTAACCGGGGAGCTGTTTTTT. Translating it yields CASSRLALTGELFF. The variable domain in full, completed from reference TRBV7-6 and TRBJ2-2, reads GAGVSQSPRYKVTKRGQDVALRCDPISGHVSLYWYRQALGQGPEFLTYFNYEAQQDKSGLPNDRFSAERPEGSISTLTIQRTEQRDSAMYRCASSRLALTGELFFGEGSRLTVL.

This clonotype was seen more than once but under ten times. This chain joins TRBV6-5 and TRBJ2-3; D perhaps matches TRBD2 (5 bases). This CDR3 is 17 amino acids long. Germline V CDR1 and CDR2: MNHEY, SVGAGI. The ends were cut back, 0 bases at V and 3 bases at J, with 16 bases in the middle. CDR3 bases: TGTGCCAGCAGTTACTCGCCGGACGTCGGGGAGACAGATACGCAGTATTTT. Translated, it gives CASSYSPDVGETDTQYF.

This clonotype was seen ten or more times. The V gene is TRBV27, the J gene TRBJ1-2; 7 bases are shared with TRBD1. CDR1 and CDR2 (germline): MNHEY, SMNVEV (reference sequence). After removal of 7 bases from V and 0 bases from J, the junction contained 5 bases not matched to a gene. CDR3 size: 14 residues. The CDR3 DNA sequence: TGTGCCAGCACGACCAGGGGGTCTAACTATGGCTACACCTTC. It is translated as CASTTRGSNYGYTF.

This clonotype was observed at least ten times. The chain is built from TRBV7-6 and TRBJ2-2, with 9 nucleotides matching TRBD2. Germline-derived CDR1 and CDR2 are SGHVS and FNYEAQ. The CDR3 is 17 amino acids. V gave up 5 bases and J gave up 6 bases; unmatched junction bases: 13. The CDR3 DNA reads TGTGCCAGCAGCCCCCTAGGGCTAGCGGGGAGCCCCGGGGAGCTGTTTTTT. The encoded protein is CASSPLGLAGSPGELFF.

In its sample, this clonotype was seen many times. The chain's CDR3 is CASSLRRITGNPFGYEQYF. DNA of the CDR3: TGTGCCAGCAGCTTACGCCGAATCACAGGGAATCCCTTCGGCTACGAGCAGTACTTC. The rearrangement uses TRBV13 and TRBJ2-7; D is possibly TRBD1 (6 bases). Germline V gene sequence: CDR1 PRHDT, CDR2 FYEKMQ (reference sequence). The CDR3 runs to 19 residues. Deletions cut 2 bases from V and 3 bases from J, with 26 bases between. The full variable domain, rest sourced from reference TRBV13 and TRBJ2-7, is AAGVIQSPRHLIKEKRETATLKCYPIPRHDTVYWYQQGPGQDPQFLISFYEKMQSDKGSIPDRFSAQQFSDYHSELNMSSLELGDSALYFCASSLRRITGNPFGYEQYFGPGTRLTVT.

The genes are TRBV4-1 and TRBJ2-4; D gene uncertain. V was cut by 0 bases and J by 0 bases, with 9 bases left in between. This CDR3 is built from 16 residues. The germline gives CDR1 MGHRA, CDR2 YSYEKL. The CDR3 DNA reads as TGCGCCAGCAGCCAAGACGGTGATTTAGCCAAAAACATTCAGTACTTC. As protein: CASSQDGDLAKNIQYF.

The genes are TRBV2 and TRBJ1-5, with D perhaps TRBD1 (6 bases). V lost 7 bases, J lost 4 bases, and 17 bases lay in between. Germline loops: CDR1 SNHLY, CDR2 FYNNEI. The CDR3 totals 15 residues. In nucleotides, the CDR3 is TGTGCCAGCAACAGGGACACCTCAGCAAATCAGCCCCAGCATTTT. Translated, it gives CASNRDTSANQPQHF.

In its sample, this clonotype was seen a few times. J is TRBJ2-3 and V is TRBV29-1; possibly TRBD1 for D (6 bases). Trimming cost V 3 bases and J 3 bases, with 13 bases left between them. The CDR3 sequence is 14 residues long. Germline values: CDR1 SQVTM, CDR2 ANQGSEA. In nucleotides, the CDR3 is TGCAGCGTTGACCAGGGGCAGGGGACAGATACGCAGTATTTT. This gives the protein CSVDQGQGTDTQYF.

This chain joins TRBV24-1 and TRBJ2-2, with no clear D. Trimming took off 7 bases at V and 0 bases at J, with 11 bases between the two ends. This CDR3 is 15 amino acids long. CDR1 is KGHDR, CDR2 SFDVKD, per germline. The CDR3 DNA reads as TGTGCCACCAGCCTCAAGCCACCGAACACCGGGGAGCTGTTTTTT. It encodes CATSLKPPNTGELFF.

A few counts support this clonotype. The chain employs TRBV12-3 or TRBV12-4 and TRBJ2-1; the D call may be TRBD1 or TRBD2 (5 bases each). The V gene lost 2 bases and the J gene lost 3 bases, with 11 bases spanning the gap. This CDR3 contains 15 residues. The CDR3 sequence: CASSLNEGIYNEQFF. The CDR3 DNA sequence: TGTGCCAGCAGTTTAAATGAGGGGATCTACAATGAGCAGTTCTTC.

The chain recombines TRBV5-6 with TRBJ2-1; the D is unclear. Germline CDR1 SGHDT, CDR2 YYEEEE. The CDR3 runs 15 residues. With 2 bases removed from V and 4 bases from J, the gap between germline ends came to 13 bases. Here the CDR3 DNA reads TGTGCCAGCAGCTTCGCAGAACCCTCTTACAATGAGCAGTTCTTC. Protein sequence: CASSFAEPSYNEQFF.

V gene TRBV5-5 combines with J gene TRBJ1-1; weak D call: TRBD1 (6 bases). Germline CDR1 and CDR2: SGHKS and YYEKEE (reference sequence). This CDR3 contains 15 residues. Trimming cost V 4 bases and J 0 bases, with 13 bases left between them. CDR3 residues: CASSPGQLLNTEAFF. The CDR3 nucleotides read TGTGCCAGCAGCCCCGGACAGCTCTTGAACACTGAAGCTTTCTTT.

The chain has TRBV12-3 or TRBV12-4 and TRBJ2-3; D gene ambiguous. The V and J ends lost 5 bases and 2 bases respectively, with 14 bases between them. This CDR3 spans 15 amino acids. Written as DNA, the CDR3 is TGTGCCAGCAGTGGAAGGACGTACGACACAGATACGCAGTATTTT. Its translation: CASSGRTYDTDTQYF.

This clonotype was detected many times. For the CDR3, the DNA is TGTGCCAGCAGCGCCTCAGGGGACGTGGGGACCCAGTACTTC. Protein product: CASSASGDVGTQYF. The chain uses TRBV7-9 and TRBJ2-5; tentative D call: TRBD1 (6 bases). CDR3 length equals 14 residues. V was clipped by 5 bases and J by 7 bases, with 17 bases between them. Per germline, CDR1 SEHNR and CDR2 FQNEAQ (reference sequence).

This clonotype was seen more than once but under ten times. The chain joins TRBV7-6 to TRBJ2-3, with 9 bases aligning to TRBD1. J was trimmed by 3 bases and V by 4 bases; bases with no gene match: 14. CDR1 is SGHVS, CDR2 FNYEAQ, per germline. The CDR3 runs 18 residues. This CDR3 is CASSSGADRGGHTDTQYF. In DNA, the CDR3 is TGTGCCAGCAGCTCGGGGGCGGACAGGGGCGGACATACAGATACGCAGTATTTT. Full variable domain (rest looked up from reference TRBV7-6 and TRBJ2-3): GAGVSQSPRYKVTKRGQDVALRCDPISGHVSLYWYRQALGQGPEFLTYFNYEAQQDKSGLPNDRFSAERPEGSISTLTIQRTEQRDSAMYRCASSSGADRGGHTDTQYFGPGTRLTVL.

This clonotype was seen at least ten times. The CDR3 nucleotides are TGTGCCAGCAGCCCAACGGGGTATCGTACGCAGTATTTT. The encoded protein is CASSPTGYRTQYF. The rearrangement joins TRBV7-6 to TRBJ2-3, with D possibly TRBD2 on 5 matching bases. This CDR3 has 13 residues. Germline-derived CDR1 and CDR2 are SGHVS and FNYEAQ. Trimming removed 5 bases at V and 8 bases at J, with 14 bases between.

The chain recombines TRBV27 with TRBJ1-6; D is uncertain. This CDR3 is 16 amino acids long. Trimming removed 3 bases at V and 8 bases at J, with 17 bases between. Germline V gene lookup returns CDR1 MNHEY and CDR2 SMNVEV (reference sequence). Here the CDR3 DNA reads TGTGCCAGCAGTTTTAGGGAGGGATTGCCGGATTCACCCCTCCACTTT. Amino acids: CASSFREGLPDSPLHF.

Concerning this clonotype itself: A much larger clone lies one base from this, so it may be a read error. The rearrangement links TRBV7-6 to TRBJ2-5; possibly TRBD1 for D (5 bases). The length of the CDR3 is 13 residues. CDR1 SGHVS and CDR2 FNYEAQ come from the germline V gene. CDR3: CASSSDNQENQYF. In DNA form, the CDR3 reads TGTGCCAGCAGCTCGGACAACCAAGAGAACCAGTACTTC. The variable domain in full, completed from reference TRBV7-6 and TRBJ2-5, reads GAGVSQSPRYKVTKRGQDVALRCDPISGHVSLYWYRQALGQGPEFLTYFNYEAQQDKSGLPNDRFSAERPEGSISTLTIQRTEQRDSAMYRCASSSDNQENQYFGPGTRLLVL.

This clonotype was seen a few times. The V call is TRBV13, the J call TRBJ2-7; 9 bases map to TRBD1. Germline V gene sequence: CDR1 PRHDT, CDR2 FYEKMQ (reference sequence). The CDR3 covers 15 residues. Unmatched junction bases numbered 8, after V lost 5 bases and J lost 3 bases. CDR3: CASSGTGTGNYEQYV. In DNA form, the CDR3 reads TGTGCCAGCAGCGGTACCGGGACAGGGAACTACGAGCAGTACGTC.

As DNA, the CDR3 is TGCGCCAGCGCAGATACCAGGGGCGAAGCTTTCTTT. It translates to CASADTRGEAFF. The rearrangement joins TRBV4-1 to TRBJ1-1; maybe TRBD1 (6 bases). In germline, CDR1 is MGHRA, CDR2 YSYEKL. Trimming took off 8 bases at V and 8 bases at J, with 15 bases between the two ends. The CDR3 loop spans 12 amino acids.

The chain couples TRBV24-1 to TRBJ1-1; 10 bases line up with TRBD1. This CDR3 has 13 amino acids. V shed 8 bases and J 5 bases; nucleotides not matched to a gene: 4. Germline V gene sequence: CDR1 KGHDR, CDR2 SFDVKD. In DNA form, the CDR3 reads TGTGCCACCACCAGGACAGGGGGGACTGAAGCTTTCTTT. Translating it yields CATTRTGGTEAFF.